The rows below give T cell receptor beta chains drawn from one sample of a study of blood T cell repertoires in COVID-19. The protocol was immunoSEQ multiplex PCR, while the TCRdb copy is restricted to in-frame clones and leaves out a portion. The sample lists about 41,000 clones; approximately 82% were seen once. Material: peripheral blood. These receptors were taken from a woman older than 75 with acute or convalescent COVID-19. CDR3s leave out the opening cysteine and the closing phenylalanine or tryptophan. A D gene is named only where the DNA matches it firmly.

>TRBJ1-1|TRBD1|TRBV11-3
ASSPAAGGREAF
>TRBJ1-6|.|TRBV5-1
ASSLVGQGPSPLH
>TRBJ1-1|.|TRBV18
ASSPLGNTEAF
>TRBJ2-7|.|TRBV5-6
ASNGGGEQY
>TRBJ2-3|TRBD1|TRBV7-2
ASSPDRGLTDTQY
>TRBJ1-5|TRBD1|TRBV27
ASSTGQGNQPQH
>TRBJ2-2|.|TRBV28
ASKPGTYTGELF
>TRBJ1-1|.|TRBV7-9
ASSFRLTEAF
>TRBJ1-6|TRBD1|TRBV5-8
ASRAGTESSYNSPLH
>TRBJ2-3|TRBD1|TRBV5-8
ASRKRQGGGDTQY
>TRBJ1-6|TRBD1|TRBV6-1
ASSEEGAYSPLH
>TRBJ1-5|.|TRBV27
ASSFGQPQH
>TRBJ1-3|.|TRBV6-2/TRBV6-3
ASSYYGRPSSGNTIY
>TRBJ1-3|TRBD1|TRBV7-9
ASSSGGGAGNTIY
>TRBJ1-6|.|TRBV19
ASSEGSSTDSPLH
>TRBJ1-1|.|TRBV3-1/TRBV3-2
ASSQVPGYTEAF
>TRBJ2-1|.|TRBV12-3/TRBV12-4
ASSFMADEQF
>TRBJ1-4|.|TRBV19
ASSEGDTPGEKLF
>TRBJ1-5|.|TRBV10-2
ASGDLGGASNQPQH
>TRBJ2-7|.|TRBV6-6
ASSYPGVPGSYEQY
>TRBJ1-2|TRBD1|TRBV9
ASSYGTGANYGYT
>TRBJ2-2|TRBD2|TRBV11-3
ASSPRSSTSGGVGELF
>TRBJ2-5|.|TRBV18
ASSRQARETQY
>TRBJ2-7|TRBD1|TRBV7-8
ASRPPAGGNYEQY
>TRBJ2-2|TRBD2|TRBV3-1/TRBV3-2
ASSLSAGGDTGELF
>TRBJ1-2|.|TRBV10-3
AIGRVSDYT
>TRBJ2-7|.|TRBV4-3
ASSQDAQVYEQY
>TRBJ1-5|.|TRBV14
ATLLPQH
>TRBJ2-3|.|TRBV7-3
ASSFSSGATDTQY